These T cell receptor beta chains were read from a single sample in a study of blood T cells in healthy people across ages. Each CDR3 protein is one row after TCRdb ran MiXCR on the 5' RACE reads. The sample shows 1,500,000 or so distinct CDR3 sequences, less than 45% of them seen only once. The specimen sequenced was blood. These receptors were taken from a woman younger than 35 in good health. Each CDR3 is given with its conserved first and last residue. A D gene is named only where the DNA matches it firmly. The listing skips clone size in some rows; elsewhere it reads once, few, many or a size class.

clone size | J gene | D gene | V gene | CDR3 protein | CDR3 DNA
few | TRBJ1-2 | . | TRBV5-1 | CASSPPGVSHGYTF | TGCGCCAGCAGCCCACCAGGGGTAAGCCATGGCTACACCTTC
. | TRBJ2-7 | . | TRBV3-1 | CASSPHHSRTSSYEQYF | TGTGCCAGCAGCCCACATCATTCACGGACCAGCTCCTACGAGCAGTACTTC
. | TRBJ1-2 | . | TRBV20-1 | CSLSLSFGYTF | TGCAGTCTATCCCTGAGTTTTGGCTACACCTTC
. | TRBJ2-3 | TRBD2 | TRBV28 | CASSFPTSGSIYTQYF | TGTGCCAGCAGTTTTCCAACTAGCGGGAGTATATATACGCAGTATTTT
many | TRBJ2-1 | . | TRBV12-3/TRBV12-4 | CASNSGGVRNYNEQFF | TGTGCCAGCAACAGCGGTGGGGTTCGAAACTACAATGAGCAGTTCTTC
. | TRBJ1-1 | . | TRBV5-1 | CASSPPRGGPPEAFF | TGCGCCAGCAGCCCCCCTAGGGGAGGGCCCCCTGAAGCTTTCTTT
. | TRBJ2-1 | TRBD2 | TRBV7-9 | CARRTGTSANEQFF | TGTGCCAGACGGACCGGGACTAGCGCCAATGAGCAGTTCTTC
. | TRBJ2-5 | . | TRBV5-5 | CASQRAAQETQYF | TGTGCCAGCCAGAGGGCGGCACAAGAGACCCAGTACTTC
. | TRBJ2-3 | TRBD2 | TRBV7-8 | CASILGTSSTDTQYF | TGTGCCAGCATCCTCGGGACTAGTTCCACAGATACGCAGTATTTT
. | TRBJ2-7 | TRBD1 | TRBV10-3 | CAIKPRDRDYEQYF | TGTGCCATCAAGCCCCGGGACAGGGACTACGAGCAGTACTTC
. | TRBJ2-5 | . | TRBV6-1 | CASSGSLGQETQYF | TGTGCCAGCAGTGGTAGTCTGGGCCAAGAGACCCAGTACTTC